This T cell receptor (beta chain) appears in the sequencing data of a study of T-cell reconstitution after alpha-beta-depleted transplantation in children listed by TCRdb under 2016. Background for the entire study: Using TCR repertoire profiling, the study followed T-cell immune reconstitution in a quantitative way in children after TCRalphabeta/CD19-depleted allogeneic hematopoietic cell transplantation.

About this clonotype: Its antigen target is currently unknown. No clone much larger than this one lies a single base away; base qualities are absent.

Library method: PCR. Sequencing took place on an Illumina HiSeq 2500. Molecular barcoding was employed in the preparation of TCR libraries, with unique molecular identifiers being used to normalize TCRbeta repertoire quantification. Clones were called with MiXCR by TCRdb after fastp trimmed the public reads at Q25, and only in-frame beta chains were retained. Every CDR3 protein is listed once, alongside the most common genes and DNA of its rows. This sample gives approximately 240,000 distinct CDR3 sequences in total; under 9.5% of them show up just once. 5% to 7% of the sample belongs to the ten largest clones. Between the V and J ends, shortened by 7 bases and 1 base respectively, the junction contains 18 bases. Inclusive of the bounding cysteine and phenylalanine, the CDR3 is 16 residues long. Here the CDR3 DNA is all that survives: 48 bases in frame from base 1.

The receptor chain draws on TRBV12-3 or TRBV12-4 and TRBJ2-3, and possibly TRBD1, on 6 matching bases. The clonotype was recovered from a human donor who donated a stem cell graft to a child with acute lymphoblastic leukemia. The sequencing used PBMCs from the stem cell graft donor, collected from the stem cell graft. The DNA reads as follows: TGTGCCAGCACCCCATCCAGACAGGTCCGCACAGATACGCAGTATTTT. Its protein is CASTPSRQVRTDTQYF.